This T cell receptor beta chain was identified during a study of T cell changes during pregnancy in multiple sclerosis. Generated by immunoSEQ multiplex PCR, the TCRdb table keeps only in-frame clones and is missing some. This sample carries fewer than 40,000 clones, roughly nine tenths of them seen once, and the ten largest clones take over 0.35%. From germline, CDR1 is LNHDA and CDR2 SQIVND (reference sequence). This CDR3 has 15 residues. The J segment lost 2 bases and the V segment lost 6 bases, leaving 9 bases of the junction unmatched. This TCR came from a female donor in good health, enrolled as a control in a pregnancy study. The sample consisted of CD4+ T cells from peripheral blood mononuclear cells, taken in the second trimester of pregnancy. The chain joins TRBV19 to TRBJ1-2; 7 positions match TRBD1. The CDR3 loop is CASSPRTGVNYGYTF. CDR3 in DNA: TGTGCCAGTAGCCCTCGGACAGGCGTAAACTATGGCTACACCTTC.